The 13 T cell receptor beta chains below come from one sample, sequenced in a study of CD8 T cells in Susac syndrome. Reverse transcription used about 0.45 to 1 ug RNA and random hexamers. MiXCR was run by TCRdb on the immunoSEQ multiplex PCR reads, yielding one entry per CDR3 protein. The sample has under 200,000 distinct CDR3 sequences; around 95% are singletons. Sequenced input: CD4+ T cells from PBMCs. The source of these receptors is a human donor with Susac syndrome.

This clonotype was found once. The chain couples TRBV18 to TRBJ1-2; TRBD1 matches at 7 bases. The germline CDR1 and CDR2 sequences are KGHSH and LQKENI. The CDR3 covers 13 residues. With V trimmed by 5 bases and J by 3 bases, 3 bases remained unmatched. CDR3 residues: CASSADRDYGYTF. The CDR3, as DNA: TGTGCCAGCTCAGCCGACAGGGACTATGGCTACACCTTC.

This chain links TRBV20-1 with TRBJ1-5; 8 positions match TRBD1. Germline V CDR1 and CDR2: DFQATT, SNEGSKA (reference sequence). V was pared by 0 bases and J by 2 bases, with 3 bases of the junction left unmatched. The CDR3 loop spans 15 amino acids. The CDR3 sequence is CSARDSGQGNQPQHF. The CDR3 DNA reads TGCAGTGCTAGAGACTCGGGACAGGGCAATCAGCCCCAGCATTTT.

A word on this clonotype: A read error may produce the germline difference seen at one junction end. The chain combines TRBV20-1 with TRBJ2-1; TRBD2 aligns across 9 bases. In germline, CDR1 is DFQATT, CDR2 SNEGSKA (reference sequence). The CDR3 totals 12 residues. CDR3 loop: CSRGGRDPGQFF. CDR3 in DNA: TGTAGCAGGGGCGGGAGGGATCCAGGGCAGTTCTTC.

This chain joins TRBV3-1 and TRBJ1-2; D is unclear. Trimming shortened V by 5 bases and J by 4 bases, and 17 bases separated the two germline ends. The CDR3 loop spans 15 amino acids. The V gene's germline CDR1 is LGHDT and CDR2 YNNKEL (reference sequence). CDR3 in amino acids: CASSSRGRSSYGYTF. The CDR3 DNA is TGTGCCAGCAGCTCCAGAGGCCGCAGTTCCTATGGCTACACCTTC.

V gene TRBV27 combines with J gene TRBJ2-5; 9 bases align to TRBD1. Trimming took 6 bases from V and 4 from J; bases not matched to a gene: 6. This CDR3 spans 14 amino acids. The germline gives CDR1 MNHEY, CDR2 SMNVEV (reference sequence). The CDR3 sequence: CASRHRGRGETQYF. The CDR3 DNA reads as TGTGCCAGCAGACACAGGGGGCGCGGAGAGACCCAGTACTTC.

In this sample, this clonotype turned up once. The chain recombines TRBV29-1 with TRBJ2-5; D is possibly TRBD1 (5 bases). CDR3 length: 13 residues. Trimming pared 8 bases from V and 3 bases from J, leaving 16 bases between. Per the germline V gene, CDR1 is SQVTM and CDR2 is ANQGSEA. In nucleotides, the CDR3 is TGCAGCTCTGGTGACAGTCGGGAAGAGACCCAGTACTTC. As protein: CSSGDSREETQYF.

The rearrangement uses TRBV15 and TRBJ2-3, with D maybe TRBD2 (6 bases). The CDR3 covers 16 residues. Germline V lookup: CDR1 LNHNV, CDR2 YYDKDF (reference sequence). V dropped 2 bases and J dropped 0 bases, with 12 bases sitting between them. CDR3 in DNA: TGTGCCACCAGCAGACTTGGACTACCCAGCACAGATACGCAGTATTTT. Its protein is CATSRLGLPSTDTQYF.

The rearrangement links TRBV3-1 to TRBJ2-2; D may be TRBD1 (5 bases). This CDR3 spans 14 amino acids. The V end was cut by 1 base, the J end by 7 bases, with 10 bases between. In germline, CDR1 is LGHDT, CDR2 YNNKEL (reference sequence). In DNA form, the CDR3 reads TGTGCCAGCAGCCAAGGCCAGGGTCTCGGGGAGCTGTTTTTT. Translated, it gives CASSQGQGLGELFF.

This clonotype was observed once. The genes are TRBV6-5 and TRBJ2-5; D remains ambiguous. V lost 0 bases, J lost 6 bases, and 14 bases lay in between. The germline CDR1 and CDR2 sequences are MNHEY and SVGAGI. This CDR3 has 15 amino acids. DNA of the CDR3: TGTGCCAGCAGTTACTCGATCGGTGTCAGCCAGACCCAGTACTTC. Translating it yields CASSYSIGVSQTQYF.

The chain recombines TRBV12-5 with TRBJ2-1, with 12 bases matching TRBD1. The germline V gene encodes CDR1 LGHNT and CDR2 FRNRAP. Unmatched junction bases numbered 11, after V lost 2 bases and J lost 9 bases. The CDR3 extends over 17 amino acids. The CDR3: CASGLPLWDRGRGEQFF. The CDR3 DNA follows: TGTGCTAGTGGTTTGCCCCTCTGGGACAGGGGGCGAGGTGAGCAGTTCTTC.

This clonotype was seen more than once but under ten times. The chain carries TRBV28 and TRBJ2-5; D gene unclear. This CDR3 is 13 amino acids long. V gave up 2 bases and J gave up 3 bases, with 7 bases separating them. The germline CDR1 and CDR2 sequences are MDHEN and SYDVKM. CDR3 residues: CASSLASKETQYF. The CDR3 region has the DNA TGTGCCAGCAGTTTAGCCTCGAAAGAGACCCAGTACTTC.

V gene TRBV6-6 combines with J gene TRBJ1-2; D perhaps matches TRBD1 (5 bases). Trimming pared 2 bases from V and 6 bases from J, leaving 13 bases between. The CDR3 is 14 residues long. Germline CDR1 and CDR2: MNHNY and SVGAGI (reference sequence). CDR3 region: CASSYSLGGHGYTF. CDR3 sequence (DNA): TGTGCCAGCAGTTACAGTCTGGGGGGACATGGCTACACCTTC.

This sequence joins TRBV5-4 and TRBJ2-3, with 8 bases aligning to TRBD2. The junction had 11 bases not matched to a gene; V was cut back by 4 bases and J by 4 bases. Germline-derived CDR1 and CDR2 are SGHNT and YYREEE (reference sequence). There are 16 residues in the CDR3. The CDR3 sequence: CASSGSGRGFADTQYF. The CDR3 region has the DNA TGTGCCAGCAGCGGAAGCGGGAGAGGGTTTGCAGATACGCAGTATTTT.